This TCR beta chain was identified in a study of PD-L1 blockade in urothelial cancer (dated by TCRdb to the late 2010s). With regard to the full study: Therapy was started around 2014 for all patients, and atezolizumab 1,200 mg was administered intravenously every 3 weeks. About 90% of the 29 patients were males with bladder-origin urothelial cancer, and about 60% of the roughly 29 reported a prior smoking history. TCR sequencing covered pretreatment tumor samples and matched, serially collected peripheral blood taken before and after atezolizumab treatment. Progression-free survival longer than 6 months counted as durable clinical benefit, and TCR features were additionally tested against both progression-free and overall survival. The study, an exploratory multi-omic analysis, examined somatic, immune and clinical correlates of response to PD-L1 blockade with atezolizumab in urothelial cancer. Patients had an ECOG performance status of 0 or 1 and had received between 0 and 3 prior chemotherapy regimens. Durable clinical benefit was achieved by nine patients but not by the remaining 20. In the same patients, whole exome sequencing and RNA sequencing of pretreatment tumors were performed in addition to TCR sequencing. Five patients were excluded from tumor TCR analyses because tumors from two patients failed quality control and tumor was unavailable for three patients. Tumor samples yielded a median of roughly 1,500 T cells and approximately 1,000 unique TCRs, with median clonality around 0.096 and T cell proportion 0.097. Pretreatment blood TCR-seq was available for nearly 30 patients, at least one posttreatment blood collection was obtained for around 24 patients, and tumor TCR-seq was available for around 24 patients. Results the study describes overall, beyond this receptor: Among patients with durable benefit, tumor-associated TCR clones showed greater expansion in peripheral blood 3 weeks after treatment started (n = 22, p = 0.022). The tumor samples were FFPE, were not collected immediately before treatment, and were limited to one sample per patient, so heterogeneity may have been missed. The proportion of tumor-infiltrating T lymphocytes was higher in patients with durable benefit (n ≈ 26, Mann-Whitney p = 0.047). Because the sample size was small (n ≈ 29) and many exploratory analyses were performed, the results are intended to be hypothesis-generating.

To estimate absolute template abundance from read counts, synthetic TCR analog templates were spiked into each PCR. For FFPE tumors, housekeeping genes were amplified and quantified so that usable DNA could be estimated and T cell fraction could be computed. The immunoSEQ assay was used to amplify TCRbeta CDR3 regions from genomic DNA with bias-controlled V and J gene primers. Sequencing of rearranged TCRbeta segments was done at approximately 20X coverage. Concerning the study's data processing: Clustering was used to correct sequencing errors, and CDR3s were annotated against IMGT so that V, D and J genes could be assigned. Out-of-frame and stop-codon sequences were excluded, and only productive TCRbeta rearrangements were used in downstream analyses. Clonality was computed as one minus Shannon entropy normalized by the log of the number of unique productive sequences. Clones differing between time points or between blood and tumor were identified by Fisher's exact test with Benjamini-Hochberg correction at adjusted p below 0.01. TCRdb took this table from immuneACCESS and kept in-frame rearrangements with V and J called. Such tables lack part of the clones; where checked against another copy, unresolved V genes explain under half of the gap, and the rest is unexplained. That table supplies the V and J calls and clone size; D and trimming were determined from the DNA. Present in this sample are some 750 clones, roughly 40% of which were seen just once. Approximately 15% of the sample belongs to the ten largest clones.

The time point label of this sample denotes: pretreatment tumor sample. A cohort of more than 25 patients with locally advanced or metastatic urothelial carcinoma, treated at Memorial Sloan Kettering on a trial protocol, was included. Every piece of tumor tissue used for sequencing was obtained before atezolizumab dosing. The Qiagen DNeasy Blood extraction kit was used to purify genomic DNA from total PBMCs and tumor samples. Reading from cysteine to phenylalanine, the CDR3 counts 16 amino acids. Kept here is only the CDR3 DNA, which spans 48 bases and is read in frame from base 1. This clone was counted between two and nine times. Its recognized antigen is unknown. No quality values exist for individual bases; no much larger clone is one base distant.

The receptor was isolated from a man between 65 and 85 years old with urothelial cancer. The sequence links TRBV12-2 to TRBJ2-5; the table's D call, TRBD2, was not checked against the DNA. TRBV12-2 is classified as a pseudogene. Sequencing used tumor tissue, obtained before atezolizumab (anti-PD-L1) treatment. The DNA reads as follows: TGTGCCACCCAGGCGTCAGCGGGAACCCGGCAAGAGACCCAGTACTTC. It translates as CATQASAGTRQETQYF.